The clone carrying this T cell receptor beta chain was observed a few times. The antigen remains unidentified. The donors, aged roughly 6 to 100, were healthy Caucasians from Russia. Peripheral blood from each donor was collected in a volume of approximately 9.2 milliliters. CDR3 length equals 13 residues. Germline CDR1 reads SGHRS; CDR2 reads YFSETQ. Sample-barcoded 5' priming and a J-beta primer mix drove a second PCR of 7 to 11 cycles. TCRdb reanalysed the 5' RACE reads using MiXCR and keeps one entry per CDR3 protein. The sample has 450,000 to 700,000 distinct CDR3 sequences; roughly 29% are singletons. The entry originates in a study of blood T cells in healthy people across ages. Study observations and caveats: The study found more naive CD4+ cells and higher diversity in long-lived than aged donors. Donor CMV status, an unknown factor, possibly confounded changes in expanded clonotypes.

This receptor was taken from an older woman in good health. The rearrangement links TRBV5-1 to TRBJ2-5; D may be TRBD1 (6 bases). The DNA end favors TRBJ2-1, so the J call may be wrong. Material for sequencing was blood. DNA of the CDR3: TGCGCCAGCAGTGGCGGACAGAACAATGAGCAGTTCTTC. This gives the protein CASSGGQNNEQFF.